Following are 7 T cell receptor beta chains from one sample sequenced in a study of blood T cell repertoires in COVID-19. Here immunoSEQ multiplex PCR was the method, and the copy in TCRdb shows in-frame clones only, minus some. The data contain under 300,000 clones, over 65% of them seen just once; the ten biggest clones take up more than 2.5%. Material: peripheral blood. These receptors all stem from a woman over 75 with acute or convalescent COVID-19.

In DNA form, the CDR3 reads TGCGCCAGCAGCTTGACAGGGGGCTGGCAAGGCTACACCTTC. Translation: CASSLTGGWQGYTF. The rearrangement links TRBV5-1 to TRBJ1-2; the match to TRBD1 covers 9 bases. Germline values: CDR1 SGHRS, CDR2 YFSETQ. The CDR3 is 14 amino acids. Germline trimming cut 1 base from V and 8 bases from J; bases unmatched to any gene: 6.

CDR3 bases: TGTGCCAGCAGCCAAGAAGCGGGTCTGCGGGGGGAAAACACAGATACGCAGTATTTT. This codes for CASSQEAGLRGENTDTQYF. The chain is built from TRBV3-1 (or the pseudogene TRBV3-2) and TRBJ2-3, with 8 bases fitting TRBD2. CDR1 LGHDT and CDR2 YNNKEL come from the germline V gene (reference sequence). The CDR3 totals 19 residues. Trimming took 0 bases from V and 2 from J; bases not matched to a gene: 13.

A few counts support this clone. The rearrangement joins TRBV7-9 to TRBJ1-4, with TRBD1 identical over 8 bases. From germline, CDR1 is SEHNR and CDR2 FQNEAQ (reference sequence). V lost 11 bases, J lost 3 bases, and 5 bases stayed unmatched. The CDR3 is 13 amino acids. CDR3 residues: CAGSTGANEKLFF. CDR3 in DNA: TGTGCCGGATCGACAGGGGCTAATGAAAAACTGTTTTTT.

This clone was seen more than once but under ten times. The gene calls are TRBV19 and TRBJ1-1; 7 bases are a match to TRBD1. Germline assignment: CDR1 LNHDA and CDR2 SQIVND (reference sequence). Trimming at V came to 7 bases and at J to 5 bases, leaving 10 bases not matched to a gene. The CDR3 contains 14 residues. As DNA, the CDR3 is TGTGCCAGTACCGACCGACAGGGAAGGACTGAAGCTTTCTTT. Translation gives CASTDRQGRTEAFF.

The genes are TRBV7-9 and TRBJ2-2, with a weak D call TRBD1 (5 bases). CDR1 SEHNR and CDR2 FQNEAQ come from the germline V gene (reference sequence). This CDR3 is built from 14 residues. The V end lost 5 bases, the J end lost 2 bases, and 9 bases lay between the germline ends. The CDR3 is CASSVRANTGELFF. The CDR3 coding sequence is TGTGCCAGCAGCGTCAGGGCAAACACCGGGGAGCTGTTTTTT.

The rearrangement uses TRBV3-1 (or the pseudogene TRBV3-2) and TRBJ1-4; D might be TRBD1 (6 bases). The V and J ends lost 2 bases and 4 bases respectively, with 11 bases between them. This CDR3 is 15 amino acids long. The V gene's germline CDR1 is LGHDT and CDR2 YNNKEL (reference sequence). The CDR3 sequence is CASSQRGHNNEKLFF. The CDR3 DNA reads as TGTGCCAGCAGCCAACGGGGACATAATAATGAAAAACTGTTTTTT.

This clone is a singleton in its sample. V gene TRBV2 combines with J gene TRBJ2-1; maybe TRBD2 (5 bases). Germline V gives CDR1 SNHLY, CDR2 FYNNEI. This CDR3 region has 14 residues. The V end was cut by 6 bases, the J end by 7 bases, with 16 bases between. Here the CDR3 reads CASRAGVPRNEQFF. CDR3 DNA sequence: TGTGCCAGCAGAGCCGGGGTCCCGAGGAATGAGCAGTTCTTC.